The 9 T cell receptor beta chains below were found in one sample sequenced in a study of blood T cell repertoires in COVID-19. The assay was immunoSEQ multiplex PCR, and TCRdb's table has in-frame clones only and misses some. The table lists about 100,000 clones, about 80% of them singletons, with roughly 15% in the top ten. What was sequenced was peripheral blood. These receptors were taken from a human donor in a cohort sampled during active COVID-19.

This chain uses TRBV7-4 with TRBJ2-3; 16 bases line up with TRBD2. Germline trimming cut 3 bases from V and 5 bases from J; bases unmatched to any gene: 14. Germline CDR1 SGHVT, CDR2 SQSDAQ. The CDR3 consists of 20 residues. CDR3: CASSFRLGTSGGAIEDTQYF. The CDR3 region has the DNA TGTGCCAGCAGCTTTCGCCTGGGGACTAGCGGGGGGGCCATAGAAGATACGCAGTATTTT.

This clone was seen more than once but under ten times. This chain links TRBV6-2 or TRBV6-3 with TRBJ1-2; D is unresolved. V was shortened by 0 bases and J by 5 bases, with 7 bases between the two germline ends. This CDR3 is built from 13 residues. Germline V lookup: CDR1 MNHEY, CDR2 SVGEGT. DNA of the CDR3: TGTGCCAGCAGTTACTCGACGGGGTATGGCTACACCTTC. It yields the protein CASSYSTGYGYTF.

This rearrangement joins TRBV28 to TRBJ1-2; possibly TRBD1 for D (5 bases). The CDR3 is 14 residues long. V was pared by 5 bases and J by 8 bases, with 18 bases between. Germline CDR1 is MDHEN and CDR2 is SYDVKM. The CDR3 region has the DNA TGTGCCAGCAGTGGTACCCTAGGGGTTGAGGGCTACACCTTC. It encodes CASSGTLGVEGYTF.

V gene TRBV6-2 or TRBV6-3 combines with J gene TRBJ2-1; 11 positions agree with TRBD2. V trimming: 0 bases; J trimming: 9 bases; junction bases outside the gene matches: 10. CDR1 MNHEY and CDR2 SVGEGT come from the germline V gene. CDR3 length: 17 amino acids. The DNA of the CDR3 is TGTGCCAGCAGTTACTCGAAGACTAGCGGGGCGTCTGGTGAGCAGTTCTTC. This encodes CASSYSKTSGASGEQFF.

The chain recombines TRBV6-1 with TRBJ1-1, with a possible D match to TRBD1 (5 bases). Deletions cut 2 bases from V and 4 bases from J, with 17 bases between. The germline V gene encodes CDR1 MNHNS and CDR2 SASEGT. The CDR3 sequence is 16 residues long. CDR3 in amino acids: CASSELGVGRSTEAFF. CDR3 DNA: TGTGCCAGCAGTGAATTAGGGGTTGGGCGGTCCACTGAAGCTTTCTTT.

This clone was counted only a few times. For the CDR3, the DNA is TGTGCCAGTAGGATGACAGGGACTGGAAACACCATATATTTT. Protein sequence: CASRMTGTGNTIYF. The gene calls are TRBV19 and TRBJ1-3, with TRBD1 matching over 7 bases. Germline V CDR1 and CDR2: LNHDA, SQIVND (reference sequence). J lost 2 bases, V lost 6 bases, and 4 bases had no gene match. This CDR3 has 14 amino acids.

The chain links TRBV18 to TRBJ1-2; TRBD1 might be the D (5 bases). There are 14 residues in the CDR3. Germline V lookup: CDR1 KGHSH, CDR2 LQKENI. With 2 bases removed from V and 5 bases from J, the gap between germline ends came to 12 bases. The CDR3 DNA sequence: TGTGCCAGCTCACCAGATCGGGGACTTTATGGCTACACCTTC. This encodes CASSPDRGLYGYTF.

The chain couples TRBV5-1 to TRBJ2-1, with 8 positions matching TRBD1. This CDR3 is built from 16 residues. Trimming cost V 4 bases and J 10 bases; bases outside gene matches: 16. Germline V gene lookup returns CDR1 SGHRS and CDR2 YFSETQ. The CDR3 DNA sequence: TGCGCCAGCAGCCCAGGAGGACAGGGATGGATCGGGGAGCAGTTCTTC. It specifies CASSPGGQGWIGEQFF.

Details on this clone: The same CDR3 is also encoded by other DNA sequences in this sample. This chain connects TRBV7-8 to TRBJ1-5; TRBD1 matches at 11 bases. The V gene end was trimmed by 2 bases and the J gene end by 5 bases; junction bases not matched to a gene: 5. The CDR3 runs 16 residues. Germline V gene lookup returns CDR1 SGHVS and CDR2 FQNEAQ. The CDR3 protein is CASSLRGQGGDQPQHF. For the CDR3, the DNA is TGTGCCAGCAGCTTAAGGGGACAGGGGGGAGATCAGCCCCAGCATTTT. Full variable domain (outside the CDR3, taken from reference TRBV7-8 and TRBJ1-5): GAGVSQSPRYKVAKRGQDVALRCDPISGHVSLFWYQQALGQGPEFLTYFQNEAQLDKSGLPSDRFFAERPEGSVSTLKIQRTQQEDSAVYLCASSLRGQGGDQPQHFGDGTRLSIL.